Reported below is one T cell receptor beta chain. Its specificity is unknown. This sample is drawn from a study of blood T cells in healthy people across ages. Regarding the study as a whole: A greater number of naive CD4+ cells and higher diversity distinguished long-lived donors from aged donors.

A sample-barcoded 5' primer and a J-beta primer mix were used in a second PCR of roughly 7 to 11 cycles. Each CDR3 protein is one row after TCRdb ran MiXCR on the 5' RACE reads. The sample carries about 1.8 million distinct CDR3 sequences, roughly 50% recorded once. This CDR3 is 17 amino acids long. J was trimmed by 4 bases and V by 1 base; bases with no gene match: 4. The source material was blood. The clonotype was recovered from a woman aged 40 to 50 in good health. The chain carries TRBV12-3 or TRBV12-4 and TRBJ2-1, with 13 bases identical to TRBD2. The CDR3 protein is CASSLVALAGGYNEQFF. CDR3 DNA sequence: TGTGCCAGCAGTTTAGTAGCACTAGCGGGGGGGTACAATGAGCAGTTCTTC.